Below, one TCR beta chain is given with its context. TCRdb re-called the 5' RACE reads with MiXCR, one entry per CDR3 protein. The table records about 41,000 distinct CDR3 sequences, approximately 31% of them present only once. Between the trimmed V and J ends, which lost 0 bases and 3 bases, there was a span of 9 bases. Germline V gene sequence: CDR1 LNHNV, CDR2 YYDKDF (reference sequence). This CDR3 has 15 amino acids. V usage is TRBV15 and J usage is TRBJ1-5; D remains unclear. The origin of this receptor is a female donor with breast cancer. The sequenced material came from memory CD4+ T cells sorted from a lymph node. Subset specified: memory CD4+ T cells, CD4+CD45RO+CD25-. The CDR3 coding sequence is TGTGCCACCAGCAGAGATCTCGGCCTCAATCAGCCCCAGCATTTT. This translates into CATSRDLGLNQPQHF.